The 10 T cell receptor beta chains given below trace back to one sample, sequenced in a study of CD8 T cells in ankylosing spondylitis (dated by TCRdb to about 2017). Libraries were built with 5' RACE. Sequenced using an Illumina HiSeq 2500. TCRdb cleaned the public reads at Q25 with fastp, built clones with MiXCR and kept in-frame beta chains. Each CDR3 protein appears once, grouped with its most common genes and DNA. Present in this sample are some 130,000 distinct CDR3 sequences, 12% to 15% of which were seen just once. Just under 3% of the sample is in the top ten clones. Input material: blood, either unsorted or a sorted T cell fraction (not recorded which). These receptors came from a female donor with ankylosing spondylitis or in good health (not recorded which).

This clonotype has a count of ten or more. The chain uses TRBV1 and TRBJ2-3; the table's D call TRBD2 went unverified against the DNA. TRBV1 is annotated as a pseudogene. This CDR3 spans 19 amino acids. The CDR3 region has the DNA TGCACCAGCAGTCCGGCAGGCCTAGCGGGAGGGGGGTGCGCAGATACGCAGTATTTT. Translated, it gives CTSSPAGLAGGGCADTQYF.

The chain is built from TRBV5-1 and TRBJ2-1; no clear D gene. V was cut by 1 base and J by 0 bases, with 8 bases left in between. Germline values: CDR1 SGHRS, CDR2 YFSETQ. This CDR3 is 15 amino acids long. CDR3 in DNA: TGCGCCAGCAGCTTGCATGTAAGCTCCTACAATGAGCAGTTCTTC. This encodes CASSLHVSSYNEQFF.

In regard to this clonotype: Just one base apart from a much larger clone, this may be a read error. The V gene is TRBV3-1, the J gene TRBJ2-3, with D unresolved. The CDR3 length is 14 residues. Germline CDR1 LGHDT, CDR2 YNNKEL (reference sequence). This chain's CDR3 is CASTQVTRTDTQYF. DNA of the CDR3: TGTGCCAGCACCCAAGTTACCCGCACAGATACGCAGTATTTT.

This clonotype was recorded a few times. The chain joins TRBV2 to TRBJ2-2; D possibly matches TRBD1 or TRBD2 (6 bases each). The germline V gene has CDR1 SNHLY and CDR2 FYNNEI. This CDR3 has 15 amino acids. V was pared by 9 bases and J by 7 bases, with 21 bases between. The CDR3 DNA reads TGTGCCAGAAGCCCCCGTCGGGGGCATGGCGGGGAGCTGTTTTTT. Translation: CARSPRRGHGGELFF.

This chain links TRBV7-2 with TRBJ1-6; tentatively, D is TRBD1 (5 bases). The CDR3 is 15 residues long. Trimming removed 1 base from V and 7 bases from J, with 11 bases in between. CDR1 and CDR2 from the germline V gene are SGHTA and FQGNSA. CDR3 residues: CASSLGGSPNSPLHF. The CDR3 DNA follows: TGTGCCAGCAGCTTAGGGGGGTCCCCGAATTCACCCCTCCACTTT.

This clonotype was seen repeatedly, ten times or more. The chain uses TRBV20-1 and TRBJ1-1; TRBD1 matches 8 bases. The V gene end was trimmed by 4 bases and the J gene end by 0 bases; junction bases not matched to a gene: 13. CDR3 length: 17 amino acids. The V gene's germline CDR1 is DFQATT and CDR2 SNEGSKA (reference sequence). For the CDR3, the DNA is TGCAGTGCTACCAAGACCTCAGGGGGCGCCTTGAACACTGAAGCTTTCTTT. Protein product: CSATKTSGGALNTEAFF.

The J gene is TRBJ2-7, the V gene TRBV5-1; the D is unclear. The CDR3 is 14 residues long. The V gene's germline CDR1 is SGHRS and CDR2 YFSETQ. Trimming pared 6 bases from V and 6 bases from J, leaving 19 bases between. The CDR3 nucleotides are TGCGCCAGCACCCCGGTCGCAGGATCGGGCGAGCAGTACTTC. It specifies CASTPVAGSGEQYF.

This rearrangement joins TRBV11-2 to TRBJ2-1; no reliable D call. With 4 bases removed from V and 1 base from J, the gap between germline ends came to 11 bases. CDR1 and CDR2 (germline): SGHAT, FQNNGV. This CDR3 is 15 amino acids long. In DNA, the CDR3 is TGTGCCAGCAGCTATGTAGCTACGTCCTACAATGAGCAGTTCTTC. It encodes CASSYVATSYNEQFF. Combining the CDR3 with reference TRBV11-2 and TRBJ2-1 gives the whole variable domain EAGVAQSPRYKIIEKRQSVAFWCNPISGHATLYWYQQILGQGPKLLIQFQNNGVVDDSQLPKDRFSAERLKGVDSTLKIQPAKLEDSAVYLCASSYVATSYNEQFFGPGTRLTVL.

This clonotype was seen many times. The V gene is TRBV5-1, the J gene TRBJ2-7, with D perhaps TRBD1 or TRBD2 (5 bases each). V lost 4 bases and J lost 2, with 13 bases in between. Germline V gives CDR1 SGHRS, CDR2 YFSETQ. The CDR3 runs 14 residues. The CDR3 spells CASSPGTVAYEQYF. DNA of the CDR3: TGCGCCAGCAGCCCCGGGACGGTGGCCTACGAGCAGTACTTC.

This clonotype showed up many times. The CDR3 DNA is TGCAGCGTTGAATCTTCGGTTGGAACTGAAGCTTTCTTT. As protein: CSVESSVGTEAFF. This sequence joins TRBV29-1 and TRBJ1-1; D uncertain. Trimming took off 2 bases at V and 5 bases at J, with 12 bases between the two ends. CDR1 SQVTM and CDR2 ANQGSEA come from the germline V gene. The CDR3 runs 13 residues.